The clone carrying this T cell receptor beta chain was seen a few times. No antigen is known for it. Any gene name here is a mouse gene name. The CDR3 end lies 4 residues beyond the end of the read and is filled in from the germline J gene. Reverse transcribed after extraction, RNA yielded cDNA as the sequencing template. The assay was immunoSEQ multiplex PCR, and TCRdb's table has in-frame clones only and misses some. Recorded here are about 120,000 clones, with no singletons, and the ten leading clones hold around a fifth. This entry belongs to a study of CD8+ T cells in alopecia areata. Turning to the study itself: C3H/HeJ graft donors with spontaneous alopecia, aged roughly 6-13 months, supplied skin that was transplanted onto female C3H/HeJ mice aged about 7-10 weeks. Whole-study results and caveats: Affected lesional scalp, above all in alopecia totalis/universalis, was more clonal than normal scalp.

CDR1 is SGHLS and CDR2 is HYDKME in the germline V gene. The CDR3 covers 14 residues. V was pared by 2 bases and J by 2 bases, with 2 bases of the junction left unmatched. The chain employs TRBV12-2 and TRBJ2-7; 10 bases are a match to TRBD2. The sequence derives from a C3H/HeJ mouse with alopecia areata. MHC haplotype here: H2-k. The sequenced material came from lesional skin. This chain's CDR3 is CASSPGTGAYEQYF. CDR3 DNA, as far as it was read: TGTGCCAGCTCTCCCGGGACTGGGGCCTAT.